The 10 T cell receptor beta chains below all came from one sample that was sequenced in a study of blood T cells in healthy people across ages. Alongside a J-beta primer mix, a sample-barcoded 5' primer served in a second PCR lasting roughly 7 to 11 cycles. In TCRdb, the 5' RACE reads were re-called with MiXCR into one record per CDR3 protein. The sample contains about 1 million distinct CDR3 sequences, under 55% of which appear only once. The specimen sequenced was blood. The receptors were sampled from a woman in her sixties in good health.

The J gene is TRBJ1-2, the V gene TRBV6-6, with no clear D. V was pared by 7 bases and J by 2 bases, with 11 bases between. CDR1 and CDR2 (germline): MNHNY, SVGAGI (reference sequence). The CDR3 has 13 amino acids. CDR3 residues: CASIEHANYGYTF. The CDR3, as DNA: TGTGCCAGCATAGAACACGCCAACTATGGCTACACCTTC.

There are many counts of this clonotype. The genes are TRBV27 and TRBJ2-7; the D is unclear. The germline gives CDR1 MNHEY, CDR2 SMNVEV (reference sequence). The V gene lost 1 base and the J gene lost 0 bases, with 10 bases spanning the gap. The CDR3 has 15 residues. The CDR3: CASSLFGQISYEQYF. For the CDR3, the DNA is TGTGCCAGCAGTTTATTCGGTCAGATCTCCTACGAGCAGTACTTC.

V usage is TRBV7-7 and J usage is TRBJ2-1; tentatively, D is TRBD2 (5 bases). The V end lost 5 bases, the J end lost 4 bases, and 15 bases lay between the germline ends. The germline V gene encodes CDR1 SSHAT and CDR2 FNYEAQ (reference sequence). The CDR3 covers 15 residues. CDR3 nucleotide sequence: TGTGCCAGCAGCACCGGGGTAGGGTCATACAATGAGCAGTTCTTC. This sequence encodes CASSTGVGSYNEQFF.

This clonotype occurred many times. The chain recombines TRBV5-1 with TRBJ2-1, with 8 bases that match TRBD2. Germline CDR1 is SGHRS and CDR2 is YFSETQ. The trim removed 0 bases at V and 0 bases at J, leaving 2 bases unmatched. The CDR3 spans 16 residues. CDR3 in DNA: TGCGCCAGCAGCTTGGGCGGGGGGAGCTCCTACAATGAGCAGTTCTTC. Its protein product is CASSLGGGSSYNEQFF.

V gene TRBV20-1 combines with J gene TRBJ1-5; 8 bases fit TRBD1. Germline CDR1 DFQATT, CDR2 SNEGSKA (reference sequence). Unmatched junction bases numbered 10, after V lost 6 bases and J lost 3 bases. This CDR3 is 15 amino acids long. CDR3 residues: CSAQFGTGYNQPQHF. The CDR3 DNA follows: TGCAGTGCCCAATTCGGGACAGGCTACAATCAGCCCCAGCATTTT.

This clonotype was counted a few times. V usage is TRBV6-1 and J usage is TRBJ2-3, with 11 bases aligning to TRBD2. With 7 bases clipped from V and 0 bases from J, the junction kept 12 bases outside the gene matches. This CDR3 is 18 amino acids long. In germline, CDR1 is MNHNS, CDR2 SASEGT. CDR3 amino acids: CASKLRLAGGLSTDTQYF. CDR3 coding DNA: TGTGCCAGCAAACTTAGGCTAGCGGGAGGCTTAAGCACAGATACGCAGTATTTT.

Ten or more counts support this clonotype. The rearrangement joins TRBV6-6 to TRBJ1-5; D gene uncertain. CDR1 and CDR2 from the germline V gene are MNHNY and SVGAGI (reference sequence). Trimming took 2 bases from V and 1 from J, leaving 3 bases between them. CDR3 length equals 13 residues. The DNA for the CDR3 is TGTGCCAGCAGTTACAGAAGCAATCAGCCCCAGCATTTT. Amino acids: CASSYRSNQPQHF.

The CDR3 coding sequence is TGTGCCAGCGGTAGACTAGCGGGGAACAATGAGCAGTTCTTC. Protein sequence: CASGRLAGNNEQFF. This rearrangement joins TRBV12-3 or TRBV12-4 to TRBJ2-1; TRBD2 aligns across 11 bases. V lost 8 bases, J lost 5 bases, and 5 bases stayed unmatched. The CDR3 runs 14 residues.

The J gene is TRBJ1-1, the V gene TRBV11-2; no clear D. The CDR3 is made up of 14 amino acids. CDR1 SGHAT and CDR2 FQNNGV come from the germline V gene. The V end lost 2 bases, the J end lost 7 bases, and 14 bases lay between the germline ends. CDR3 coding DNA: TGTGCCAGCAGCTTACGGCAGAGCTCGAGTGAAGCTTTCTTT. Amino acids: CASSLRQSSSEAFF.

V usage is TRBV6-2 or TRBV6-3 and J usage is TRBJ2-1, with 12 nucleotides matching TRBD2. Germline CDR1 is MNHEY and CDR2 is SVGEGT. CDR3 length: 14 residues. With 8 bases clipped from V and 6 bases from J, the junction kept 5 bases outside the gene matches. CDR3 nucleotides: TGTGCCAGCGGCCAGACTAGCGGGAGCAATGAGCAGTTCTTC. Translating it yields CASGQTSGSNEQFF.